This entry lists 17 T cell receptor beta chains sequenced from one sample in a study of regulatory T cells in long-lasting Graves disease. Arm-PCR of CDR3 regions and iRepertoire HTBI primers were used to build TCR beta libraries. TCRdb recomputed calls from the multiplex PCR reads with MiXCR, one row per CDR3 protein. The table records roughly 610,000 distinct CDR3 sequences, 15% to 20% of them present only once. Time point given: newly diagnosed GD, antithyroid drugs for less than 3 months. Extracted PBMC RNA gave rise to the TCR library. These sequences were also reported in another study, on T cells in Graves' hyperthyroidism and ophthalmopathy.

The source was peripheral blood mononuclear cells (PBMCs), collected at new diagnosis, from a patient treated with antithyroid drugs. All receptors come from a woman in her twenties or thirties with Graves disease.

A few counts support this clonotype. V gene TRBV7-9 combines with J gene TRBJ2-1; 10 bases line up with TRBD2. Germline lookup yields CDR1 SEHNR and CDR2 FQNEAQ (reference sequence). After removal of 4 bases from V and 6 bases from J, the junction contained 6 bases not matched to a gene. The CDR3 is 15 amino acids. CDR3 region: CASSYGLAEINEQFF. Here the CDR3 DNA reads TGTGCCAGCAGCTATGGACTAGCGGAGATCAATGAGCAGTTCTTC.

The V gene is TRBV3-1, the J gene TRBJ2-7; D might be TRBD1 (5 bases). Trimming removed 4 bases at V and 3 bases at J, with 25 bases between. CDR1 is LGHDT and CDR2 is YNNKEL in the germline V gene (reference sequence). There are 18 residues in the CDR3. CDR3 amino acids: CASSRSTSVGDRVYEQYF. CDR3 in DNA: TGTGCCAGCAGCCGGAGCACTTCTGTTGGAGACAGAGTCTACGAGCAGTACTTC.

The V and J genes are TRBV14 and TRBJ1-2, with TRBD1 identical over 7 bases. The CDR3 length is 14 residues. V shed 8 bases and J 0 bases; nucleotides not matched to a gene: 6. From germline, CDR1 is SGHDN and CDR2 FVKESK. The CDR3 nucleotides are TGTGCCAGCGCCTCGACAGGGTCTAACTATGGCTACACCTTC. It specifies CASASTGSNYGYTF.

The chain is built from TRBV20-1 and TRBJ2-7; 8 bases are shared with TRBD2. V lost 0 bases, J lost 5 bases, and 12 bases stayed unmatched. This CDR3 spans 16 amino acids. The germline V gene has CDR1 DFQATT and CDR2 SNEGSKA (reference sequence). The CDR3 sequence is CSARDFLAGGWNEQYF. The CDR3 coding sequence is TGCAGTGCTAGAGATTTCCTCGCGGGAGGATGGAACGAGCAGTACTTC.

This clonotype came up many times. V and J are TRBV12-3 or TRBV12-4 and TRBJ2-1; 8 bases line up with TRBD2. CDR3 length equals 13 residues. V lost 5 bases, J lost 7 bases, and 4 bases stayed unmatched. As DNA, the CDR3 is TGTGCCAGCAGTCAGCGGGAGTTGAATGAGCAGTTCTTC. It translates to CASSQRELNEQFF.

For this clonotype: A much more abundant neighbour one base away suggests this may be a read error. The rearrangement links TRBV20-1 to TRBJ2-3, with D perhaps assigned TRBD1 or TRBD2 (5 bases each). The CDR3 contains 14 residues. Germline V gene lookup returns CDR1 DFQATT and CDR2 SNEGSKA (reference sequence). CDR3 sequence reads: CSAPGPIGSDTRYF. CDR3 sequence (DNA): TGCAGTGCGCCGGGACCTATCGGATCAGATACGCGGTATTTT.

This clonotype was observed many times. The V gene is TRBV27, the J gene TRBJ2-1; 10 positions agree with TRBD2. Trimming removed 3 bases from V and 6 bases from J; junction bases left unmatched: 5. The CDR3 has 15 amino acids. Germline values: CDR1 MNHEY, CDR2 SMNVEV (reference sequence). The CDR3 nucleotides are TGTGCCAGCAGTTTTTTGGTAGCGGGAGGCAATGAGCAGTTCTTC. Its protein product is CASSFLVAGGNEQFF.

The chain is built from TRBV5-4 and TRBJ2-5; perhaps TRBD2 as D (5 bases). Trimming removed 4 bases from V and 2 bases from J, with 15 bases in between. Germline V lookup: CDR1 SGHNT, CDR2 YYREEE (reference sequence). The CDR3 has 15 residues. The CDR3 region is CASSAKSGLQETQYF. The CDR3 nucleotides read TGTGCCAGCAGCGCAAAGTCGGGGTTACAAGAGACCCAGTACTTC.

This clonotype was counted only a few times. The CDR3 loop reads CASSDTGVGYEAFF. The CDR3 nucleotides read TGTGCCAGCAGTGACACAGGGGTGGGTTACGAAGCTTTCTTT. The chain links TRBV6-1 to TRBJ1-1; the match to TRBD1 covers 7 bases. The junction had 9 bases not matched to a gene; V was cut back by 3 bases and J by 8 bases. The CDR3 contains 14 residues. Germline V gene sequence: CDR1 MNHNS, CDR2 SASEGT.

This clonotype was recorded many times. The CDR3 here is CASSLLGLGYGYTF. CDR3 nucleotide sequence: TGTGCCAGCAGTTTGCTGGGCCTTGGCTATGGCTACACCTTC. This chain connects TRBV28 to TRBJ1-2; D remains unclear. Trimming cost V 3 bases and J 4 bases, with 12 bases left between them. The CDR3 runs 14 residues. Germline V gives CDR1 MDHEN, CDR2 SYDVKM.

This clonotype came up many times. The V gene is TRBV7-2, the J gene TRBJ1-1; weak D call: TRBD1 (5 bases). Germline V gene lookup returns CDR1 SGHTA and CDR2 FQGNSA. The CDR3 length is 15 residues. The V end lost 5 bases, the J end lost 10 bases, and 23 bases lay between the germline ends. CDR3 region: CASSLLIGTAFSAFF. For the CDR3, the DNA is TGTGCCAGCAGCCTTCTTATAGGGACCGCCTTTTCAGCTTTCTTT.

The gene calls are TRBV2 and TRBJ2-1; no firm D call. The length of the CDR3 is 13 residues. The ends were cut back, 11 bases at V and 4 bases at J, with 15 bases in the middle. Germline assignment: CDR1 SNHLY and CDR2 FYNNEI. The CDR3 nucleotides are TGTGCCGCGAGACGGATCAGATACAATGAGCAGTTCTTC. Translated: CAARRIRYNEQFF.

The sample holds many counts of this clonotype. A junction end diverges from the germline sequence, so it may reflect a read error. The rearrangement joins TRBV5-1 to TRBJ2-1; 7 bases map to TRBD2. Germline CDR1 and CDR2: SGHRS and YFSETQ. The CDR3 consists of 14 residues. The CDR3 spells CASSLVGGYNEQFF. CDR3 nucleotides: TGTGCCAGCAGCTTAGTCGGGGGGTACAATGAGCAGTTCTTC.

This clonotype was counted only a few times. This chain joins TRBV19 and TRBJ2-2, with D unclear. Germline loops: CDR1 LNHDA, CDR2 SQIVND (reference sequence). V lost 5 bases, J lost 5 bases, and 15 bases lay in between. CDR3 length: 15 residues. In DNA form, the CDR3 reads TGTGCCAGTAGTCCCGTCGAGAAACCTACCGGGGAGCTGTTTTTT. Its protein product is CASSPVEKPTGELFF.

In this sample, this clonotype turned up many times. The V gene is TRBV30, the J gene TRBJ1-2; perhaps TRBD1 as D (6 bases). The ends were cut back, 0 bases at V and 4 bases at J, with 9 bases in the middle. CDR1 and CDR2 (germline): GTSNPN, SVGIG (reference sequence). This CDR3 has 13 residues. Here the CDR3 reads CAWSVRGPYGYTF. CDR3 in DNA: TGTGCCTGGAGTGTTCGGGGGCCCTATGGCTACACCTTC.

This clonotype was found many times. The gene calls are TRBV28 and TRBJ2-1; 9 bases match TRBD2. The CDR3 is 13 residues long. After removal of 10 bases from V and 5 bases from J, the junction contained 6 bases not matched to a gene. Germline loops: CDR1 MDHEN, CDR2 SYDVKM. The CDR3 sequence is CATRLAANNEQFF. The CDR3 bases are TGTGCCACCAGACTAGCGGCAAACAATGAGCAGTTCTTC.

This clonotype was found many times. The gene calls are TRBV2 and TRBJ1-2; 7 nucleotides match TRBD1. The CDR3 covers 13 residues. J lost 7 bases, V lost 6 bases, and 8 bases had no gene match. In germline, CDR1 is SNHLY, CDR2 FYNNEI. The CDR3 DNA follows: TGTGCCAGCAGGGCAGGGGGACTGGGTGGCTACACCTTC. Residues: CASRAGGLGGYTF.